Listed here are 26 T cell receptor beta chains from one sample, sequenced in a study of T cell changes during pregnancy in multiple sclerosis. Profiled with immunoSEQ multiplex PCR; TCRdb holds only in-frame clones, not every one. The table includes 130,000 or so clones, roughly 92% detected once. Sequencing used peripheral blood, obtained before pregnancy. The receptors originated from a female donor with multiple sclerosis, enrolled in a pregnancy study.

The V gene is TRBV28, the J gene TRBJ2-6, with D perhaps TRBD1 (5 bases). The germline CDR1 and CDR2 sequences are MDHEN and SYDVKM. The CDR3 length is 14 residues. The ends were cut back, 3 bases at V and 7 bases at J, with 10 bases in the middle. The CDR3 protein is CASSFRVLANVLTF. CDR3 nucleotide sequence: TGTGCCAGCAGTTTCAGGGTTCTAGCCAACGTCCTGACTTTC. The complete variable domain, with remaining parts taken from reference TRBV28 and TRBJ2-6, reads DVKVTQSSRYLVKRTGEKVFLECVQDMDHENMFWYRQDPGLGLRLIYFSYDVKMKEKGDIPEGYSVSREKKERFSLILESASTNQTSMYLCASSFRVLANVLTFGAGSRLTVL.

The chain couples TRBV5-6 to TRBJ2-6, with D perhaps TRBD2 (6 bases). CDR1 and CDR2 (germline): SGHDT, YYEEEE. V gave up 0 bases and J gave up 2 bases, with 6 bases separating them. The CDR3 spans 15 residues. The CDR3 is CASSLGGTGANVLTF. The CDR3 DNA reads TGTGCCAGCAGCTTGGGCGGGACTGGGGCCAACGTCCTGACTTTC.

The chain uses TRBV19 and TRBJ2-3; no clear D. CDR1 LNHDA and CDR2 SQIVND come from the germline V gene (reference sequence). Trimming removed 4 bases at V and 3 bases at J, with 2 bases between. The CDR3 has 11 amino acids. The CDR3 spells CASSTTDTQYF. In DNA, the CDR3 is TGTGCCAGTAGTACTACAGATACGCAGTATTTT.

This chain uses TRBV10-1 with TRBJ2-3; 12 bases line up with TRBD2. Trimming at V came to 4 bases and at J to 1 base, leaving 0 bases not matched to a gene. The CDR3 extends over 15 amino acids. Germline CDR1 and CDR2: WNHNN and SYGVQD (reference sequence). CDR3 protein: CASSGLAGGTDTQYF. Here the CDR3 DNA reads TGCGCCAGCAGTGGACTAGCGGGGGGCACAGATACGCAGTATTTT.

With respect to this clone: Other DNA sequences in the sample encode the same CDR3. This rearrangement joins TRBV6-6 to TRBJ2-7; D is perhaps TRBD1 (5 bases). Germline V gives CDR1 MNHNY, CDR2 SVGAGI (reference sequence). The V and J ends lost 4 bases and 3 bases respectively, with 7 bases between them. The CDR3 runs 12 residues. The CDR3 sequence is CASSSQGYEQYF. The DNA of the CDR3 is TGTGCCAGCAGTTCCCAGGGCTACGAGCAGTACTTC.

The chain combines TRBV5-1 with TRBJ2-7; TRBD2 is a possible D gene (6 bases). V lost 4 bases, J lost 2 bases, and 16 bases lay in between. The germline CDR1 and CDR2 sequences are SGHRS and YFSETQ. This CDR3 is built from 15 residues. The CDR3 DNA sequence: TGCGCCAGCAGCCATCGGGCTAGCGACGCCTACGAGCAGTACTTC. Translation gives CASSHRASDAYEQYF. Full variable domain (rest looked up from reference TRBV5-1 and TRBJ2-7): KAGVTQTPRYLIKTRGQQVTLSCSPISGHRSVSWYQQTPGQGLQFLFEYFSETQRNKGNFPGRFSGRQFSNSRSEMNVSTLELGDSALYLCASSHRASDAYEQYFGPGTRLTVT.

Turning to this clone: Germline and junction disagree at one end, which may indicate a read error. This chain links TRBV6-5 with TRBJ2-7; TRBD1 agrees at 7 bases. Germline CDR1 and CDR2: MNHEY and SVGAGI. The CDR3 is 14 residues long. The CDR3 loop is CASRYHRGSYEQYF. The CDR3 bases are TGTGCCAGCCGTTACCACAGGGGTTCCTACGAGCAGTACTTC.

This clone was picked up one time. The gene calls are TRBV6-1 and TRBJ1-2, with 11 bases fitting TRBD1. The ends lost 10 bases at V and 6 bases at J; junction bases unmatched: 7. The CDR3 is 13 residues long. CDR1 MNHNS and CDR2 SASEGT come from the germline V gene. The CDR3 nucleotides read TGTGCCACCCTGGACAGGGGGCTAAATGGCTACACCTTC. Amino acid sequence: CATLDRGLNGYTF.

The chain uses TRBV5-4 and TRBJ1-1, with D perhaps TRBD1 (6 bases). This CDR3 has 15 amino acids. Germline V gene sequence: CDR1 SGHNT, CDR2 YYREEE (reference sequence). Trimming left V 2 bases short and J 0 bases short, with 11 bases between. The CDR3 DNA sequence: TGTGCCAGCAGCTTACAGGGTCCGATGAACACTGAAGCTTTCTTT. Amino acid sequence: CASSLQGPMNTEAFF.

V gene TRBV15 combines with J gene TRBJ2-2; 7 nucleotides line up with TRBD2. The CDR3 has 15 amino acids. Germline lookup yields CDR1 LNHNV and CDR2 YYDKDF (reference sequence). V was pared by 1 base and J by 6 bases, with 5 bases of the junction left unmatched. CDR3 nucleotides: TGTGCCACCAGCAGAGGGGGAGGGCTCCCCGGGGAGCTGTTTTTT. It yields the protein CATSRGGGLPGELFF.

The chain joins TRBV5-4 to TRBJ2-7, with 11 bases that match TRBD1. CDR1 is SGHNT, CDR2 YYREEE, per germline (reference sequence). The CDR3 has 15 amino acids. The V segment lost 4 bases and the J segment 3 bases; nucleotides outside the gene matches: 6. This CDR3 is CASSRKGQGVYEQYF. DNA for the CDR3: TGTGCCAGCAGCCGGAAGGGACAGGGGGTCTACGAGCAGTACTTC.

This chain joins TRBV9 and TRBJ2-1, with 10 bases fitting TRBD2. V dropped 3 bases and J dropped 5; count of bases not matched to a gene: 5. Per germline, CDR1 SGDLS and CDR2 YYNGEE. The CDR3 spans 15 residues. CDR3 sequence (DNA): TGTGCCAGCAGCGCCGGGACTAGCGTTGACAATGAGCAGTTCTTC. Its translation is CASSAGTSVDNEQFF.

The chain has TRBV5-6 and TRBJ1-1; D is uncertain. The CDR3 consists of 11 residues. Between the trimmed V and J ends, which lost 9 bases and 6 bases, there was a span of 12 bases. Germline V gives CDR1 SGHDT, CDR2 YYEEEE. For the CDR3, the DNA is TGTGCCACCCAATCCCGGGCTGAAGCTTTCTTT. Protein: CATQSRAEAFF.

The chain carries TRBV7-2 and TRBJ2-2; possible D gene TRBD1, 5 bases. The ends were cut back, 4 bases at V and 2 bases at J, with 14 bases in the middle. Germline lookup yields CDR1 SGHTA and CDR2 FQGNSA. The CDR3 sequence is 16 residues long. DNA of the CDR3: TGTGCCAGCAGCTGGCTGACAGCCCTAAACACCGGGGAGCTGTTTTTT. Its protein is CASSWLTALNTGELFF.

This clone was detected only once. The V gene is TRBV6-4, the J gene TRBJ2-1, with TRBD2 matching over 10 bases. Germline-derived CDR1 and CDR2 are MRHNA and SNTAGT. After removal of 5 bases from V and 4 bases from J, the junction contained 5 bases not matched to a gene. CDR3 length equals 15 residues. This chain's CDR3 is CASSKLAGHYNEQFF. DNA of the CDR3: TGTGCCAGCAGTAAACTAGCGGGACATTACAATGAGCAGTTCTTC.

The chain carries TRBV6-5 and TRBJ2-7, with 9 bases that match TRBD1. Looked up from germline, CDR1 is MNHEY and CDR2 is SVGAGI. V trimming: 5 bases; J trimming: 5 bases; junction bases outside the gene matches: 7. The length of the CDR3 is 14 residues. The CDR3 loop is CASSQLGQGHEQYF. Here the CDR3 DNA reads TGTGCCAGCAGTCAGCTGGGACAGGGTCACGAGCAGTACTTC.

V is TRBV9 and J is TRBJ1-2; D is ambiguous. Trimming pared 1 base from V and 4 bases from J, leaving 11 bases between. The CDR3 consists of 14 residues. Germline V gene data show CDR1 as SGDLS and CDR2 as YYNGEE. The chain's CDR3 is CASSVREAGYGYTF. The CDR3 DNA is TGTGCCAGCAGCGTACGGGAGGCCGGCTATGGCTACACCTTC. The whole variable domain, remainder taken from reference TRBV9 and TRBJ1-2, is DSGVTQTPKHLITATGQRVTLRCSPRSGDLSVYWYQQSLDQGLQFLIQYYNGEERAKGNILERFSAQQFPDLHSELNLSSLELGDSALYFCASSVREAGYGYTFGSGTRLTVV.

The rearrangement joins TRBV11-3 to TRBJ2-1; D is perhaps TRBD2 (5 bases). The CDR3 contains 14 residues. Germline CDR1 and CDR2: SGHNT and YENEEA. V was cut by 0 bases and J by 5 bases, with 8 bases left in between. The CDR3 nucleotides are TGTGCCAGCAGCTTAGATGGGAGTGACAATGAGCAGTTCTTC. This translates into CASSLDGSDNEQFF.

CDR3 sequence (DNA): TGCGCCAGCAGCTTGGTGTCGGCGGGGAACACCGGGGAGCTGTTTTTT. This gives the protein CASSLVSAGNTGELFF. The rearrangement links TRBV5-1 to TRBJ2-2; possible D gene TRBD2, 5 bases. The CDR3 is 16 residues long. Germline V lookup: CDR1 SGHRS, CDR2 YFSETQ. V lost 0 bases to trimming and J lost 1 base, with 10 bases between them.

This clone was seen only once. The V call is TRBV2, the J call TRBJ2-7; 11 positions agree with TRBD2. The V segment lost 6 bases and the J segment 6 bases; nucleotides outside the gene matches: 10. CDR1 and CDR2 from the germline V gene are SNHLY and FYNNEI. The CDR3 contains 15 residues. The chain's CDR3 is CASRFIAGGPGEQYF. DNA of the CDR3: TGTGCCAGCAGGTTCATAGCGGGAGGGCCGGGCGAGCAGTACTTC.

CDR3 DNA: TGTGCCAGTAGCCTCGGACGGGGGTTTGATCAGCCCCAGCATTTT. Its protein product is CASSLGRGFDQPQHF. The rearrangement uses TRBV19 and TRBJ1-5, with TRBD1 as a possible D gene (5 bases). V dropped 6 bases and J dropped 5 bases, with 17 bases sitting between them. The CDR3 is 15 residues long. CDR1 and CDR2 from the germline V gene are LNHDA and SQIVND (reference sequence).

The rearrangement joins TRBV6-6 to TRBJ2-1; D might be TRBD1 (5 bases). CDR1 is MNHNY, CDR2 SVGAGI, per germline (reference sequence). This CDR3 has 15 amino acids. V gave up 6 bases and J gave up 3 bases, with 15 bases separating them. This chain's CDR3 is CASSPPKGLYNEQFF. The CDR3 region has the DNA TGTGCCAGCAGCCCTCCCAAGGGGCTCTACAATGAGCAGTTCTTC.

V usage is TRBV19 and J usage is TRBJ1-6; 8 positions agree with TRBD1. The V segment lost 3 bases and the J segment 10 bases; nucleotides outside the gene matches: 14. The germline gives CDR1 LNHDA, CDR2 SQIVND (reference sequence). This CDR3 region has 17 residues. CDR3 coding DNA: TGTGCCAGTAGTATCCGGACAGGGCTGAAGGTATGGTCACCCCTCCACTTT. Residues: CASSIRTGLKVWSPLHF.

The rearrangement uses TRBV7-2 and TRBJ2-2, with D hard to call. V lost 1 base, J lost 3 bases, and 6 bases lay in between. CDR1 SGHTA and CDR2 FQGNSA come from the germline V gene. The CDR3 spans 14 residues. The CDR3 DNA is TGTGCCAGCAGCTTAGTGTCTGACACCGGGGAGCTGTTTTTT. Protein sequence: CASSLVSDTGELFF.

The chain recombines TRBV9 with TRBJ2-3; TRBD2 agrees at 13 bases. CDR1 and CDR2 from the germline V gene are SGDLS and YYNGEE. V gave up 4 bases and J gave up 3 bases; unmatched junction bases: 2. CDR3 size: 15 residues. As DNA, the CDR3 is TGTGCCAGCAGCCCGGGACTAGCGGGAACAGATACGCAGTATTTT. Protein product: CASSPGLAGTDTQYF.

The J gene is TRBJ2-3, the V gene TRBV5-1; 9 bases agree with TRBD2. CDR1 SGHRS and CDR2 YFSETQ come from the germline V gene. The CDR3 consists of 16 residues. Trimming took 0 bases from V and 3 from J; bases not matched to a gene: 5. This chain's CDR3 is CASSLARLAGTDTQYF. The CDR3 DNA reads TGCGCCAGCAGCTTGGCTAGGCTAGCGGGAACAGATACGCAGTATTTT.